Below are 26 T cell receptor beta chains sequenced from a single sample in a study of blood T cell repertoires in COVID-19. Clones were sequenced by immunoSEQ multiplex PCR, and TCRdb holds only the in-frame ones, with some missing. The table lists about 150,000 clones, 75% to 90% of them singletons. The sequenced sample consisted of PBMCs or T cells enriched from blood (not recorded which). The receptors were gathered from a middle-aged woman who had been exposed to COVID-19.

This clone was detected a few times. J is TRBJ1-5 and V is TRBV7-9; maybe TRBD1 (5 bases). CDR1 and CDR2 from the germline V gene are SEHNR and FQNEAQ (reference sequence). V lost 5 bases to trimming and J lost 1 base, with 15 bases between them. The CDR3 sequence is 16 residues long. The CDR3 loop is CASSPSGGTSNQPQHF. The DNA of the CDR3 is TGTGCCAGCAGCCCTAGCGGCGGGACCAGCAATCAGCCCCAGCATTTT.

The chain carries TRBV11-2 and TRBJ2-2; tentative D call: TRBD2 (6 bases). The V end lost 7 bases, the J end lost 4 bases, and 19 bases lay between the germline ends. There are 16 residues in the CDR3. Looked up from germline, CDR1 is SGHAT and CDR2 is FQNNGV. The CDR3 here is CASTPWAAGSTGELFF. The CDR3 DNA is TGTGCCAGCACCCCGTGGGCCGCGGGGTCCACCGGGGAGCTGTTTTTT.

The V call is TRBV12-3 or TRBV12-4, the J call TRBJ2-5; 7 positions agree with TRBD2. Germline trimming cut 6 bases from V and 5 bases from J; bases unmatched to any gene: 3. The CDR3 contains 12 residues. The CDR3, as DNA: TGTGCCAGCAGCCCCGGGGGGGAGACCCAGTACTTC. Residues: CASSPGGETQYF.

The V gene is TRBV2, the J gene TRBJ2-2; 10 bases agree with TRBD1. This CDR3 is 17 amino acids long. With V trimmed by 5 bases and J by 0 bases, 6 bases remained unmatched. Germline CDR1 reads SNHLY; CDR2 reads FYNNEI. CDR3 sequence reads: CASSWDGTGANTGELFF. For the CDR3, the DNA is TGTGCCAGCAGTTGGGACGGGACAGGGGCGAACACCGGGGAGCTGTTTTTT.

The chain is built from TRBV20-1 and TRBJ1-5; a possible D gene is TRBD1 (5 bases). This CDR3 comprises 14 residues. Trimming cost V 3 bases and J 4 bases, with 13 bases left between them. CDR1 is DFQATT, CDR2 SNEGSKA, per germline (reference sequence). CDR3 region: CSASGGEENQPQHF. The CDR3 region has the DNA TGCAGTGCTAGTGGGGGGGAGGAAAATCAGCCCCAGCATTTT.

This rearrangement joins TRBV5-8 to TRBJ1-1, with D perhaps TRBD1 (6 bases). With 1 base removed from V and 6 bases from J, the gap between germline ends came to 13 bases. Germline loops: CDR1 SGHTS, CDR2 YDEGEE. The CDR3 totals 14 residues. CDR3 protein: CASSLITGFSEAFF. Here the CDR3 DNA reads TGTGCCAGCAGCTTGATCACAGGGTTTTCTGAAGCTTTCTTT.

The chain carries TRBV27 and TRBJ1-1, with 7 bases that match TRBD1. Germline V CDR1 and CDR2: MNHEY, SMNVEV (reference sequence). The CDR3 extends over 14 amino acids. The trim removed 5 bases at V and 1 base at J, leaving 4 bases unmatched. This CDR3 reads CASSPGDRNTEAFF. The CDR3 DNA is TGTGCCAGCAGTCCCGGGGACAGGAACACTGAAGCTTTCTTT.

The V and J genes are TRBV13 and TRBJ2-1, with 9 bases aligning to TRBD2. CDR1 and CDR2 from the germline V gene are PRHDT and FYEKMQ (reference sequence). With 4 bases clipped from V and 8 bases from J, the junction kept 3 bases outside the gene matches. The CDR3 runs to 13 residues. In DNA form, the CDR3 reads TGTGCCAGCAGCTCCTGGACTAGCGATGAGCAGTTCTTC. Protein sequence: CASSSWTSDEQFF.

The DNA of the CDR3 is TGTGCCAGTAGGGGGCAGGGTGATTCACCCCTCCACTTT. It encodes CASRGQGDSPLHF. The rearrangement links TRBV19 to TRBJ1-6; a possible D gene is TRBD1 (5 bases). CDR3 length: 13 amino acids. Germline V gives CDR1 LNHDA, CDR2 SQIVND (reference sequence). V shed 6 bases and J shed 8 bases, with 11 bases lying between them.

This chain uses TRBV5-1 with TRBJ2-3; the D gene is possibly TRBD1 (6 bases). The V and J ends lost 4 bases and 0 bases respectively, with 15 bases between them. Per the germline V gene, CDR1 is SGHRS and CDR2 is YFSETQ. This CDR3 has 16 amino acids. This CDR3 reads CASSPPLTGSTDTQYF. The CDR3 region has the DNA TGCGCCAGCAGCCCCCCCCTAACAGGGAGCACAGATACGCAGTATTTT. The full variable domain, completed using reference TRBV5-1 and TRBJ2-3, is KAGVTQTPRYLIKTRGQQVTLSCSPISGHRSVSWYQQTPGQGLQFLFEYFSETQRNKGNFPGRFSGRQFSNSRSEMNVSTLELGDSALYLCASSPPLTGSTDTQYFGPGTRLTVL.

The gene calls are TRBV4-1 and TRBJ2-3, with 14 positions matching TRBD2. CDR3 size: 20 residues. CDR1 and CDR2 (germline): MGHRA, YSYEKL. J lost 0 bases, V lost 2 bases, and 10 bases had no gene match. CDR3 sequence reads: CASSQPGLAGDGFSTDTQYF. The CDR3, as DNA: TGCGCCAGCAGCCAACCGGGACTAGCGGGAGATGGGTTTAGCACAGATACGCAGTATTTT.

The chain has TRBV20-1 and TRBJ1-2, with a weak D call TRBD1 (5 bases). The germline V gene encodes CDR1 DFQATT and CDR2 SNEGSKA (reference sequence). This CDR3 comprises 11 residues. CDR3 coding DNA: TGCGTATCCACAGGAATACATGGCTACACCTTC. Its protein product is CVSTGIHGYTF.

This clone showed up just a few times. The chain uses TRBV5-4 and TRBJ1-2, with unresolved D. There are 14 residues in the CDR3. Per germline, CDR1 SGHNT and CDR2 YYREEE (reference sequence). V lost 3 bases to trimming and J lost 8 bases, with 17 bases between them. CDR3 DNA sequence: TGTGCCAGCAGCTCCGGGTCCTTAATACGGGGCTACACCTTC. Its translation: CASSSGSLIRGYTF.

The J gene is TRBJ2-2, the V gene TRBV19, with 11 positions matching TRBD2. Germline V gene data show CDR1 as LNHDA and CDR2 as SQIVND (reference sequence). The CDR3 spans 13 residues. The chain's CDR3 is CTSGRLDTGELFF. The CDR3, as DNA: TGTACTAGCGGGAGACTAGACACCGGGGAGCTGTTTTTT.

J is TRBJ1-2 and V is TRBV27; TRBD1 agrees at 9 bases. The CDR3 is 15 residues long. Germline CDR1 MNHEY, CDR2 SMNVEV (reference sequence). The V and J ends lost 4 bases and 5 bases, in that order; junction bases with no gene match: 8. The CDR3 nucleotides are TGTGCCAGCAGTTATTCCTCCGGGACAGGGTATGGCTACACCTTC. Protein product: CASSYSSGTGYGYTF.

The genes are TRBV5-1 and TRBJ2-7; TRBD1 agrees at 7 bases. J lost 7 bases, V lost 2 bases, and 21 bases had no gene match. Germline V gene lookup returns CDR1 SGHRS and CDR2 YFSETQ. The CDR3 length is 18 residues. The CDR3 reads CASSFRQGLGRWELEQYF. The CDR3 DNA follows: TGCGCCAGCAGCTTCCGACAGGGATTGGGTCGATGGGAGTTGGAGCAGTACTTC.

The rearrangement uses TRBV3-1 (or the pseudogene TRBV3-2) and TRBJ2-5; TRBD2 matches at 7 bases. Germline V gene data show CDR1 as LGHDT and CDR2 as YNNKEL (reference sequence). The CDR3 totals 13 residues. J lost 4 bases, V lost 9 bases, and 8 bases had no gene match. As DNA, the CDR3 is TGTGCCAGTTGTTGCGGGAGACCAGAGACCCAGTACTTC. Its protein is CASCCGRPETQYF.

The chain couples TRBV3-1 (or the pseudogene TRBV3-2) to TRBJ1-1; D possibly corresponds to TRBD1 (6 bases). Germline CDR1 is LGHDT and CDR2 is YNNKEL (reference sequence). The CDR3 extends over 15 amino acids. Between the trimmed V and J ends, which lost 4 bases and 4 bases, there was a span of 16 bases. CDR3 residues: CASSPTKGGATEAFF. The DNA for the CDR3 is TGTGCCAGCAGCCCTACGAAGGGGGGGGCCACTGAAGCTTTCTTT.

V and J are TRBV6-5 and TRBJ2-3, with a weak D call TRBD2 (5 bases). This CDR3 is built from 16 residues. Germline CDR1 is MNHEY and CDR2 is SVGAGI. Trimming cost V 2 bases and J 0 bases, with 12 bases left between them. The CDR3 nucleotides read TGTGCCAGCAGTTACGGCGGACTGGGTAGCACAGATACGCAGTATTTT. As protein: CASSYGGLGSTDTQYF.

The rearrangement links TRBV19 to TRBJ1-5, with a weak D call TRBD1 (5 bases). The germline V gene encodes CDR1 LNHDA and CDR2 SQIVND (reference sequence). The CDR3 has 17 residues. V dropped 6 bases and J dropped 0 bases, with 18 bases sitting between them. In DNA, the CDR3 is TGTGCCAGTAGGGACGAGGGGATGGACTATAGCAATCAGCCCCAGCATTTT. The encoded protein is CASRDEGMDYSNQPQHF.

V gene TRBV29-1 combines with J gene TRBJ2-7; D not certain. In germline, CDR1 is SQVTM, CDR2 ANQGSEA. The CDR3 is made up of 11 amino acids. V was cut by 5 bases and J by 4 bases, with 9 bases left in between. DNA of the CDR3: TGCAGCGTTTACAGAAGTTACGAGCAGTACTTC. Its translation is CSVYRSYEQYF.

This chain joins TRBV5-1 and TRBJ1-5, with 7 positions matching TRBD1. Germline-derived CDR1 and CDR2 are SGHRS and YFSETQ. Trimming took 4 bases from V and 4 from J; bases not matched to a gene: 5. This CDR3 comprises 14 residues. The CDR3 coding sequence is TGCGCCAGCAGCGCACAGGGGCCTAATCAGCCCCAGCATTTT. This gives the protein CASSAQGPNQPQHF.

V and J are TRBV5-5 and TRBJ1-5; unclear D gene. The germline gives CDR1 SGHKS, CDR2 YYEKEE (reference sequence). V shed 0 bases and J shed 1 base, with 5 bases lying between them. This CDR3 spans 14 amino acids. In DNA form, the CDR3 reads TGTGCCAGCAGCTTGGGGAGGAGCAATCAGCCCCAGCATTTT. This gives the protein CASSLGRSNQPQHF.

The chain is built from TRBV2 and TRBJ2-2; TRBD1 might be the D (6 bases). This CDR3 has 12 amino acids. V shed 8 bases and J shed 3 bases, with 7 bases lying between them. The germline V gene encodes CDR1 SNHLY and CDR2 FYNNEI. The chain's CDR3 is CASHRDTGELFF. The CDR3 DNA reads as TGTGCCAGCCACAGGGACACCGGGGAGCTGTTTTTT.

This clone came up once. The V and J genes are TRBV4-3 and TRBJ1-4; the match to TRBD1 covers 7 bases. Germline-derived CDR1 and CDR2 are LGHNA and YSLEER. V dropped 4 bases and J dropped 8; count of bases not matched to a gene: 10. This CDR3 contains 15 residues. CDR3 sequence (DNA): TGCGCCAGCAGCCCGACAGGAGGGGGCGGCGAAAAACTGTTTTTT. Its protein product is CASSPTGGGGEKLFF.

This sequence joins TRBV5-1 and TRBJ2-1; the match to TRBD2 covers 7 bases. V dropped 0 bases and J dropped 6; count of bases not matched to a gene: 6. This CDR3 has 15 amino acids. Per the germline V gene, CDR1 is SGHRS and CDR2 is YFSETQ. The CDR3 DNA reads TGCGCCAGCAGCTTGGAAGCGGGGCGAGGCAATGAGCAGTTCTTC. This sequence encodes CASSLEAGRGNEQFF. Together with reference TRBV5-1 and TRBJ2-1, the CDR3 gives the full variable domain: KAGVTQTPRYLIKTRGQQVTLSCSPISGHRSVSWYQQTPGQGLQFLFEYFSETQRNKGNFPGRFSGRQFSNSRSEMNVSTLELGDSALYLCASSLEAGRGNEQFFGPGTRLTVL.